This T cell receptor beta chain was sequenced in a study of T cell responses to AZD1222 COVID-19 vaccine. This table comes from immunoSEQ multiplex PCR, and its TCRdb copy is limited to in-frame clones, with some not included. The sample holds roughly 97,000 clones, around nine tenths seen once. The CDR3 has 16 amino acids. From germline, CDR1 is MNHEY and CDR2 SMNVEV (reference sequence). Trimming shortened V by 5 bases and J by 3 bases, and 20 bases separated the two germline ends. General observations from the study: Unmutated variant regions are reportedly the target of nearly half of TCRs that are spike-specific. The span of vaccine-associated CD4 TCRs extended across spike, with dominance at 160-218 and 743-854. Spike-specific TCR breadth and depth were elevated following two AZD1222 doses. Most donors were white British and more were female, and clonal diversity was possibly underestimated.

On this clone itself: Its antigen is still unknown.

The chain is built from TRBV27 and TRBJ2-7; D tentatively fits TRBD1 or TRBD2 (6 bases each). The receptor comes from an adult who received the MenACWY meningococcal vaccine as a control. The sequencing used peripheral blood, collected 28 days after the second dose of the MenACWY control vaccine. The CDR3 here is CASSQEGGPKGYEQYF. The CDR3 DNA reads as TGTGCCAGCAGTCAAGAGGGGGGACCCAAGGGCTACGAGCAGTACTTC.